Below are 18 T cell receptor beta chains sequenced from a single sample in a study of cytomegalovirus exposure and HLA in healthy donors. Both 60 Vbeta primers and 13 Jbeta primers went into the PCR. This table comes from immunoSEQ multiplex PCR, and its TCRdb copy is limited to in-frame clones, with some not included. The sample contains 80,000 to 130,000 clones, more than 65% of which appear only once. Material for sequencing was PBMCs. The receptors come from a woman aged 18-29 years in good health and CMV-seropositive.

V is TRBV27 and J is TRBJ2-3, with TRBD2 matching over 11 bases. The CDR3 totals 15 residues. The germline CDR1 and CDR2 sequences are MNHEY and SMNVEV (reference sequence). Germline trimming cut 2 bases from V and 6 bases from J; bases unmatched to any gene: 4. The CDR3 region is CASSLGTSGSDTQYF. CDR3 DNA sequence: TGTGCCAGCAGTTTAGGGACTAGCGGATCCGATACGCAGTATTTT.

The chain has TRBV27 and TRBJ2-1; the match to TRBD2 covers 9 bases. Germline V gene sequence: CDR1 MNHEY, CDR2 SMNVEV (reference sequence). V shed 0 bases and J 12 bases; nucleotides not matched to a gene: 3. This CDR3 has 13 residues. In DNA form, the CDR3 reads TGTGCCAGCAGTTTATCCCTAGCGGGATGGCAGTTCTTC. Its translation: CASSLSLAGWQFF.

The CDR3 region is CASRGQVPSGNTIYF. The CDR3 DNA sequence: TGTGCCAGCAGGGGACAGGTACCCTCTGGAAACACCATATATTTT. The V call is TRBV27, the J call TRBJ1-3; 8 bases agree with TRBD1. The germline CDR1 and CDR2 sequences are MNHEY and SMNVEV (reference sequence). V lost 6 bases to trimming and J lost 0 bases; unmatched junction nucleotides: 4. This CDR3 comprises 15 residues.

The V and J genes are TRBV19 and TRBJ2-2; D not certain. Trimming took 3 bases from V and 0 from J, leaving 11 bases between them. Germline CDR1 and CDR2: LNHDA and SQIVND (reference sequence). The CDR3 spans 16 residues. The CDR3 sequence: CASSMRSWANTGELFF. In DNA, the CDR3 is TGTGCCAGTAGTATGAGGAGTTGGGCGAACACCGGGGAGCTGTTTTTT.

Only a few counts were recorded for this clone. The V and J genes are TRBV7-6 and TRBJ2-7; D possibly corresponds to TRBD1 (5 bases). This CDR3 has 17 amino acids. V lost 5 bases, J lost 0 bases, and 20 bases lay in between. The V gene's germline CDR1 is SGHVS and CDR2 FNYEAQ. In DNA form, the CDR3 reads TGTGCCAGCAGCGTCAACCTTGGGGCCCGTGGCTCCTACGAGCAGTACTTC. It codes for CASSVNLGARGSYEQYF.

The rearrangement joins TRBV18 to TRBJ2-7; 7 positions match TRBD1. The CDR3 is 17 amino acids. V trimming: 3 bases; J trimming: 0 bases; junction bases outside the gene matches: 11. Germline CDR1 KGHSH, CDR2 LQKENI. The CDR3 protein is CASSPPRQGASSYEQYF. CDR3 sequence (DNA): TGTGCCAGCTCACCCCCGCGACAGGGTGCTAGCTCCTACGAGCAGTACTTC.

Here the CDR3 reads CASSVKETQYF. CDR3 sequence (DNA): TGTGCCAGCAGCGTCAAAGAGACCCAGTACTTC. V is TRBV7-6 and J is TRBJ2-5; D is ambiguous. The CDR3 totals 11 residues. Germline V CDR1 and CDR2: SGHVS, FNYEAQ. V lost 5 bases and J 3 bases, leaving 4 bases between the germline ends.

The V and J genes are TRBV4-3 and TRBJ2-4, with unresolved D. CDR1 and CDR2 from the germline V gene are LGHNA and YSLEER. The CDR3 is 15 residues long. V was clipped by 0 bases and J by 0 bases, with 6 bases between them. The CDR3 bases are TGCGCCAGCAGCCAAGACTTTTTAGCCAAAAACATTCAGTACTTC. Encoded protein: CASSQDFLAKNIQYF.

The chain combines TRBV19 with TRBJ2-1; D call uncertain. Germline values: CDR1 LNHDA, CDR2 SQIVND (reference sequence). This CDR3 is built from 14 residues. V was clipped by 1 base and J by 4 bases, with 8 bases between them. The CDR3 loop reads CASSIGKRYNEQFF. Here the CDR3 DNA reads TGTGCCAGTAGTATAGGTAAACGGTACAATGAGCAGTTCTTC. Based on the CDR3 plus reference TRBV19 and TRBJ2-1, the full variable domain is DGGITQSPKYLFRKEGQNVTLSCEQNLNHDAMYWYRQDPGQGLRLIYYSQIVNDFQKGDIAEGYSVSREKKESFPLTVTSAQKNPTAFYLCASSIGKRYNEQFFGPGTRLTVL.

V gene TRBV28 combines with J gene TRBJ2-2, with TRBD2 matching over 11 bases. Losses at the gene ends were 7 bases for V and 1 base for J; bases not matched to a gene: 11. CDR1 MDHEN and CDR2 SYDVKM come from the germline V gene. The CDR3 spans 18 residues. The CDR3 protein is CASTSGLADSLNTGELFF. In DNA form, the CDR3 reads TGTGCCAGCACTTCGGGACTAGCGGACAGCTTGAACACCGGGGAGCTGTTTTTT.

This clone was picked up a small number of times. This sequence joins TRBV29-1 and TRBJ2-7; 9 bases map to TRBD1. The CDR3 is 13 residues long. The junction had 7 bases not matched to a gene; V was cut back by 8 bases and J by 2 bases. Germline CDR1 SQVTM, CDR2 ANQGSEA. CDR3 sequence (DNA): TGCAGCACCCGACAGGGGGGGACCTACGAGCAGTACTTC. Translated, it gives CSTRQGGTYEQYF.

The rearrangement uses TRBV11-2 and TRBJ2-1, with TRBD1 as a possible D gene (6 bases). V lost 6 bases to trimming and J lost 5 bases, with 20 bases between them. Germline V gene lookup returns CDR1 SGHAT and CDR2 FQNNGV. This CDR3 spans 16 amino acids. The CDR3 DNA reads as TGTGCCAGCAGACTCCCCGGCGGCAGGGGCCACAATGAGCAGTTCTTC. This gives the protein CASRLPGGRGHNEQFF.

The CDR3 sequence: CASSYSDRVYEKLFF. CDR3 sequence (DNA): TGTGCCAGCAGTTACTCGGACAGGGTGTATGAAAAACTGTTTTTT. The chain carries TRBV6-5 and TRBJ1-4, with 8 bases identical to TRBD1. CDR3 size: 15 residues. With V trimmed by 0 bases and J by 6 bases, 3 bases remained unmatched. Germline lookup yields CDR1 MNHEY and CDR2 SVGAGI.

The rearrangement links TRBV11-1 to TRBJ2-1; 9 positions agree with TRBD1. This CDR3 contains 16 residues. With 5 bases clipped from V and 1 base from J, the junction kept 6 bases outside the gene matches. The germline gives CDR1 SGHAT, CDR2 FQDESV (reference sequence). The chain's CDR3 is CASSPQTGGSYNEQFF. The DNA of the CDR3 is TGTGCCAGCAGCCCCCAGACAGGGGGGTCCTACAATGAGCAGTTCTTC.

The gene calls are TRBV9 and TRBJ1-1; the D gene is possibly TRBD1 (6 bases). This CDR3 region has 14 residues. The V end was cut by 3 bases, the J end by 4 bases, with 13 bases between. Germline CDR1 SGDLS, CDR2 YYNGEE. The DNA for the CDR3 is TGTGCCAGCAGCGCGGGGGGACACCTCACTGAAGCTTTCTTT. This gives the protein CASSAGGHLTEAFF.

CDR3 bases: TGTGCCAGCACGTCGGCAGGGGTTACAGATACGCAGTATTTT. Translated: CASTSAGVTDTQYF. The V gene is TRBV6-5, the J gene TRBJ2-3, with D perhaps matching TRBD1 (6 bases). Germline V lookup: CDR1 MNHEY, CDR2 SVGAGI. CDR3 length: 14 amino acids. V dropped 7 bases and J dropped 3 bases, with 14 bases sitting between them.

CDR3 nucleotide sequence: TGTGCCTGGAGTGTACTAGCGGGTTCGTGGGATGAGCAGTTCTTC. It translates to CAWSVLAGSWDEQFF. The rearrangement uses TRBV30 and TRBJ2-1, with 9 bases aligning to TRBD2. Germline assignment: CDR1 GTSNPN and CDR2 SVGIG (reference sequence). The length of the CDR3 is 15 residues. The junction had 8 bases not matched to a gene; V was cut back by 0 bases and J by 8 bases.

The V gene is TRBV28, the J gene TRBJ1-5; D gene ambiguous. Trimming removed 5 bases at V and 1 base at J, with 3 bases between. This CDR3 is built from 12 residues. The germline gives CDR1 MDHEN, CDR2 SYDVKM. CDR3 in amino acids: CASSTSNQPQHF. The CDR3 nucleotides are TGTGCCAGCAGTACAAGCAATCAGCCCCAGCATTTT.